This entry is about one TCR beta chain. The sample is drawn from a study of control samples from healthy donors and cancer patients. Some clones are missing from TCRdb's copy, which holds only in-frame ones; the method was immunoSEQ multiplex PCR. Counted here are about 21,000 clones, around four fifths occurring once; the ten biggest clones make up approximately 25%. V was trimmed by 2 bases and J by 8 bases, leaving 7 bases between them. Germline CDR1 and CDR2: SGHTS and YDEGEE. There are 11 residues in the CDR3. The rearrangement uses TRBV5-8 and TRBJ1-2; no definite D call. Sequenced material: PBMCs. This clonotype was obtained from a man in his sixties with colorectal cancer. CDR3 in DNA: TGTGCCAGCAGCTTCTCACAGGGCTACACCTTC. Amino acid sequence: CASSFSQGYTF.